These 23 T cell receptor beta chains originate from one sample sequenced in a study of PD-1 blockade in mismatch repair-deficient tumors. The assay was immunoSEQ multiplex PCR, and TCRdb's table has in-frame clones only and misses some. The table has roughly 120,000 clones, almost 90% seen once. The source material was peripheral blood, sampled approximately 72 weeks after starting pembrolizumab. These receptors originate from an adult with mismatch repair-deficient cancer.

This rearrangement joins TRBV4-2 to TRBJ2-7; D might be TRBD2 (5 bases). The CDR3 is 13 residues long. V lost 1 base to trimming and J lost 5 bases, with 9 bases between them. The V gene's germline CDR1 is LGHNA and CDR2 YNFKEQ. The CDR3 DNA reads as TGTGCCAGCAGCCAAGTGGGAGACGACGAGCAGTACTTC. Translating gives CASSQVGDDEQYF.

The rearrangement uses TRBV2 and TRBJ1-2; D call uncertain. With 2 bases removed from V and 0 bases from J, the gap between germline ends came to 16 bases. Germline CDR1 SNHLY, CDR2 FYNNEI. The CDR3 covers 17 residues. The CDR3 loop is CASSEKAATLANYGYTF. The DNA of the CDR3 is TGTGCCAGCAGTGAAAAGGCGGCCACTTTAGCTAACTATGGCTACACCTTC.

The V and J genes are TRBV4-1 and TRBJ2-7; 7 bases match TRBD1. Germline trimming cut 5 bases from V and 1 base from J; bases unmatched to any gene: 2. Germline V gene data show CDR1 as MGHRA and CDR2 as YSYEKL. The length of the CDR3 is 13 residues. DNA of the CDR3: TGCGCCAGCAGCACGGGACAGTCCTACGAGCAGTACTTC. Its protein product is CASSTGQSYEQYF.

The J gene is TRBJ2-2, the V gene TRBV18; TRBD1 might be the D (5 bases). From germline, CDR1 is KGHSH and CDR2 LQKENI. This CDR3 has 14 amino acids. V was cut by 4 bases and J by 6 bases, with 12 bases left in between. This CDR3 is CASSLRTPPGELFF. CDR3 in DNA: TGTGCCAGCTCACTCCGGACACCCCCCGGGGAGCTGTTTTTT.

V is TRBV6-5 and J is TRBJ2-3, with D hard to call. Deletions cut 2 bases from V and 0 bases from J, with 9 bases between. Germline CDR1 and CDR2: MNHEY and SVGAGI. This CDR3 region has 15 residues. CDR3 DNA: TGTGCCAGCAGTTACCGGCAGTTTAGCACAGATACGCAGTATTTT. The encoded protein is CASSYRQFSTDTQYF.

V gene TRBV29-1 combines with J gene TRBJ1-2; no clear D gene. The V gene lost 0 bases and the J gene lost 7 bases, with 6 bases spanning the gap. The CDR3 loop spans 11 amino acids. CDR1 and CDR2 from the germline V gene are SQVTM and ANQGSEA. CDR3: CSVEEGRGYTF. The CDR3 region has the DNA TGCAGCGTTGAAGAAGGCCGTGGCTACACCTTC.

The chain is built from TRBV27 and TRBJ2-6, with a tentative D call TRBD2 (5 bases). Trimming took 5 bases from V and 1 from J, leaving 12 bases between them. The CDR3 covers 16 residues. CDR1 MNHEY and CDR2 SMNVEV come from the germline V gene (reference sequence). Here the CDR3 DNA reads TGTGCCAGCAGTCAGCATGGACTGTCTGGGGCCAACGTCCTGACTTTC. Residues: CASSQHGLSGANVLTF.

As DNA, the CDR3 is TGTGCCAGCAGCCGAAGAACCCCACTAGCGGGAGAGGCAGATACGCAGTATTTT. Residues: CASSRRTPLAGEADTQYF. The rearrangement joins TRBV11-2 to TRBJ2-3, with TRBD2 matching 11 bases. The CDR3 runs 18 residues. Germline-derived CDR1 and CDR2 are SGHAT and FQNNGV. Losses at the gene ends were 5 bases for V and 4 bases for J; bases not matched to a gene: 14. Using reference TRBV11-2 and TRBJ2-3 for the parts outside the CDR3, the full variable domain is EAGVAQSPRYKIIEKRQSVAFWCNPISGHATLYWYQQILGQGPKLLIQFQNNGVVDDSQLPKDRFSAERLKGVDSTLKIQPAKLEDSAVYLCASSRRTPLAGEADTQYFGPGTRLTVL.

J is TRBJ1-5 and V is TRBV6-5; unclear D gene. The CDR3 loop spans 13 amino acids. The V end was cut by 5 bases, the J end by 0 bases, with 5 bases between. Per germline, CDR1 MNHEY and CDR2 SVGAGI. CDR3 protein: CASSLGSNQPQHF. Written as DNA, the CDR3 is TGTGCCAGCAGTCTGGGTAGCAATCAGCCCCAGCATTTT.

The chain couples TRBV4-2 to TRBJ1-2, with D perhaps TRBD1 (5 bases). The V end lost 1 base, the J end lost 6 bases, and 12 bases lay between the germline ends. This CDR3 region has 14 residues. The germline V gene encodes CDR1 LGHNA and CDR2 YNFKEQ. CDR3 sequence (DNA): TGTGCCAGCAGCCAAGGGGCAGGGAAGGATGGCTACACCTTC. This translates into CASSQGAGKDGYTF.

The rearrangement uses TRBV4-1 and TRBJ2-7; D could derive from TRBD1 or TRBD2 (5 bases each). Deletions cut 4 bases from V and 2 bases from J, with 18 bases between. Germline V gene sequence: CDR1 MGHRA, CDR2 YSYEKL. The CDR3 runs 16 residues. As DNA, the CDR3 is TGCGCCAGCAGCCCACCCGAGGGGTCCTACGCCTACGAGCAGTACTTC. Translation gives CASSPPEGSYAYEQYF.

The chain links TRBV14 to TRBJ2-7, with D tentatively TRBD2 (5 bases). The V gene lost 0 bases and the J gene lost 2 bases, with 14 bases spanning the gap. This CDR3 spans 16 amino acids. Germline CDR1 SGHDN, CDR2 FVKESK. CDR3 amino acids: CASSQDLRDFPYEQYF. The CDR3 nucleotides read TGTGCCAGCAGCCAAGATCTACGGGATTTCCCCTACGAGCAGTACTTC. Based on the CDR3 plus reference TRBV14 and TRBJ2-7, the full variable domain is EAGVTQFPSHSVIEKGQTVTLRCDPISGHDNLYWYRRVMGKEIKFLLHFVKESKQDESGMPNNRFLAERTGGTYSTLKVQPAELEDSGVYFCASSQDLRDFPYEQYFGPGTRLTVT.

The CDR3 loop is CASSLGGVSGNTIYF. The CDR3 DNA reads TGTGCCAGCAGCTTAGGCGGAGTCTCTGGAAACACCATATATTTT. The V gene is TRBV7-9, the J gene TRBJ1-3; D unclear. The V end was cut by 1 base, the J end by 0 bases, with 7 bases between. Germline V gene sequence: CDR1 SEHNR, CDR2 FQNEAQ (reference sequence). The CDR3 has 15 residues. The full variable domain, its missing parts supplied by reference TRBV7-9 and TRBJ1-3, is DTGVSQNPRHKITKRGQNVTFRCDPISEHNRLYWYRQTLGQGPEFLTYFQNEAQLEKSRLLSDRFSAERPKGSFSTLEIQRTEQGDSAMYLCASSLGGVSGNTIYFGEGSWLTVV.

This rearrangement joins TRBV4-3 to TRBJ2-7; D is undetermined. Deletions cut 3 bases from V and 6 bases from J, with 18 bases between. Per the germline V gene, CDR1 is LGHNA and CDR2 is YSLEER. The CDR3 length is 15 residues. CDR3 nucleotides: TGCGCCAGCAGCCACCTCGACGGATTTTACTCCGAGCAGTACTTC. It encodes CASSHLDGFYSEQYF.

Note on this clone: The same CDR3 is also encoded by other DNA sequences in this sample. This sequence joins TRBV27 and TRBJ2-5, with D hard to call. V lost 2 bases and J 5 bases, leaving 3 bases between the germline ends. The germline CDR1 and CDR2 sequences are MNHEY and SMNVEV (reference sequence). This CDR3 contains 11 residues. CDR3 nucleotide sequence: TGTGCCAGCAGTTTAGGGGAGACCCAGTACTTC. Translation gives CASSLGETQYF.

The CDR3 sequence: CASSQGTGGEPGELFF. CDR3 sequence (DNA): TGTGCCAGTAGTCAAGGGACAGGGGGCGAGCCCGGGGAGCTGTTTTTT. V and J are TRBV19 and TRBJ2-2; 12 nucleotides line up with TRBD1. The CDR3 is 16 amino acids. V lost 5 bases and J lost 6; bases outside the gene matches: 7. Looked up from germline, CDR1 is LNHDA and CDR2 is SQIVND (reference sequence).

This clone was counted between two and nine times. This chain links TRBV7-9 with TRBJ2-7; D unresolved. The CDR3 runs to 13 residues. Looked up from germline, CDR1 is SEHNR and CDR2 is FQNEAQ (reference sequence). Between the trimmed V and J ends, which lost 5 bases and 1 base, there was a span of 9 bases. CDR3 coding DNA: TGTGCCAGCAGCATAAGTCCTTCCTACGAGCAGTACTTC. This encodes CASSISPSYEQYF.

This clone was seen only a few times. The CDR3 loop reads CASRAGTSNYGYTF. CDR3 nucleotide sequence: TGTGCCAGCAGAGCCGGGACATCTAACTATGGCTACACCTTC. This chain joins TRBV2 and TRBJ1-2; maybe TRBD1 (6 bases). Trimming cost V 6 bases and J 0 bases, with 11 bases left between them. The CDR3 is 14 residues long. Germline-derived CDR1 and CDR2 are SNHLY and FYNNEI.

This clone was observed a few times. The chain joins TRBV28 to TRBJ2-3; 10 nucleotides line up with TRBD1. The CDR3 covers 15 residues. Trimming removed 5 bases from V and 2 bases from J; junction bases left unmatched: 4. CDR1 is MDHEN and CDR2 is SYDVKM in the germline V gene. The CDR3 loop is CASSVRQGATDTQYF. CDR3 in DNA: TGTGCCAGCAGTGTCCGACAGGGGGCCACAGATACGCAGTATTTT.

This chain uses TRBV19 with TRBJ1-4; D unresolved. Germline V gene lookup returns CDR1 LNHDA and CDR2 SQIVND (reference sequence). CDR3 length equals 14 residues. Trimming took 5 bases from V and 0 from J, leaving 7 bases between them. This CDR3 reads CASSGLATNEKLFF. The CDR3 nucleotides are TGTGCCAGTAGTGGACTCGCAACTAATGAAAAACTGTTTTTT. Complete variable domain (other parts from reference TRBV19 and TRBJ1-4): DGGITQSPKYLFRKEGQNVTLSCEQNLNHDAMYWYRQDPGQGLRLIYYSQIVNDFQKGDIAEGYSVSREKKESFPLTVTSAQKNPTAFYLCASSGLATNEKLFFGSGTQLSVL.

CDR3 in amino acids: CASSISNRQEGYRSTFF. CDR3 in DNA: TGTGCCAGCAGCATTTCGAACCGACAGGAAGGATACAGAAGCACTTTCTTT. The chain uses TRBV5-6 and TRBJ1-1, with TRBD1 as a possible D gene (6 bases). Germline-derived CDR1 and CDR2 are SGHDT and YYEEEE. CDR3 length: 17 amino acids. The V and J ends lost 4 bases and 12 bases respectively, with 31 bases between them.

The chain combines TRBV29-1 with TRBJ2-3; the D gene is possibly TRBD1 (5 bases). This CDR3 comprises 13 residues. With 6 bases removed from V and 0 bases from J, the gap between germline ends came to 10 bases. Germline loops: CDR1 SQVTM, CDR2 ANQGSEA. The CDR3, as DNA: TGCAGCGTCGTTCAGGGCAGCACAGATACGCAGTATTTT. Translating it yields CSVVQGSTDTQYF.

Only one count was recorded for this clone. The chain combines TRBV30 with TRBJ1-4; D uncertain. CDR3 length: 14 residues. V shed 6 bases and J shed 0 bases, with 11 bases lying between them. Per the germline V gene, CDR1 is GTSNPN and CDR2 is SVGIG (reference sequence). The CDR3, as DNA: TGTGCCTGCATCCGGGCCTCAACTAATGAAAAACTGTTTTTT. Its protein product is CACIRASTNEKLFF.